This TCR beta chain emerged from a study of CD8 T cells in ankylosing spondylitis. Broader study findings: Reportedly, matched ankylosing spondylitis synovial fluid was significantly enriched for disease-linked clones. Seemingly characteristic of ankylosing spondylitis blood was a TCR beta motif consisting of about 8 highly homologous variants.

TCRdb re-called the 5' RACE reads through MiXCR, storing one row per CDR3 protein. The table records hundreds of thousands of distinct CDR3 sequences, around 17% of them present only once. This clonotype was recorded a few times. Its cognate antigen is unknown. This sequence was found in a male donor with ankylosing spondylitis. Sequencing was done on a sample of blood, either unsorted or a sorted T cell fraction (not recorded which).

Here the CDR3 DNA reads TGTGCCAGCGATGGGGGGGTCTACGAGCAGTACTTC. It yields the protein CASDGGVYEQYF. The gene calls are TRBV6-2 or TRBV6-3 and TRBJ2-7; TRBD2 matches at 7 bases. V gave up 8 bases and J gave up 3 bases; unmatched junction bases: 4. The CDR3 contains 12 residues. CDR1 is MNHEY and CDR2 is SVGEGT in the germline V gene.